This passage covers 20 T cell receptor beta chains from one sample sequenced in a study of long-term antiretroviral therapy in people with HIV. Run at survey level, the immunoSEQ assay was version v3.0. Using immunoSEQ multiplex PCR, the repertoire was profiled, and TCRdb retains in-frame clones only, with some absent. The sample records tens of thousands of clones, roughly 95% being singletons. Sequencing used unsorted PBMCs, obtained more than 6 years after starting antiretroviral therapy. These TCRs come from a man aged 25-40 years with HIV.

This chain uses TRBV18 with TRBJ1-5; possible D gene TRBD1, 6 bases. In germline, CDR1 is KGHSH, CDR2 LQKENI. The CDR3 has 16 residues. Trimming stripped 3 bases from V and 3 bases from J, with 15 bases between. CDR3 nucleotides: TGTGCCAGCTCACCGCAGGGGAGCGCTTTCAATCAGCCCCAGCATTTT. Its protein product is CASSPQGSAFNQPQHF.

V gene TRBV6-6 combines with J gene TRBJ1-2; the D is unclear. Germline lookup yields CDR1 MNHNY and CDR2 SVGAGI (reference sequence). V lost 2 bases to trimming and J lost 0 bases, with 4 bases between them. There are 13 residues in the CDR3. The CDR3 here is CASSYPANYGYTF. For the CDR3, the DNA is TGTGCCAGCAGTTACCCGGCTAACTATGGCTACACCTTC.

J is TRBJ2-1 and V is TRBV28; no firm D call. This CDR3 has 11 residues. Trimming removed 5 bases from V and 6 bases from J, with 5 bases in between. Germline CDR1 and CDR2: MDHEN and SYDVKM. The CDR3 is CASSPRNEQFF. The CDR3 coding sequence is TGTGCCAGCAGTCCCCGCAATGAGCAGTTCTTC.

The chain recombines TRBV5-1 with TRBJ2-7; 8 bases match TRBD1. CDR3 length: 14 amino acids. V was clipped by 7 bases and J by 5 bases; unmatched bases: 11. Germline-derived CDR1 and CDR2 are SGHRS and YFSETQ. The CDR3 spells CASQSGGAMDEQYF. The CDR3 DNA reads as TGCGCCAGCCAATCAGGGGGCGCGATGGACGAGCAGTACTTC. The complete variable domain, with remaining parts taken from reference TRBV5-1 and TRBJ2-7, reads KAGVTQTPRYLIKTRGQQVTLSCSPISGHRSVSWYQQTPGQGLQFLFEYFSETQRNKGNFPGRFSGRQFSNSRSEMNVSTLELGDSALYLCASQSGGAMDEQYFGPGTRLTVT.

This clone has only one observation. This chain connects TRBV15 to TRBJ2-7, with 10 bases identical to TRBD2. J gave up 4 bases and V 0 bases, and 6 bases lay outside the gene matches. The germline V gene encodes CDR1 LNHNV and CDR2 YYDKDF (reference sequence). This CDR3 region has 16 residues. The CDR3 here is CATSRDKASGRYEQYF. The CDR3 DNA reads TGTGCCACCAGCAGAGATAAGGCTAGCGGGAGATACGAGCAGTACTTC.

The chain carries TRBV13 and TRBJ2-1, with TRBD2 matching 10 bases. With 8 bases clipped from V and 7 bases from J, the junction kept 11 bases outside the gene matches. The CDR3 runs 15 residues. The V gene's germline CDR1 is PRHDT and CDR2 FYEKMQ (reference sequence). CDR3 in amino acids: CASSLTSGIGNEQFF. The CDR3, as DNA: TGTGCCAGCTCGTTAACTAGCGGGATTGGGAATGAGCAGTTCTTC.

The V and J genes are TRBV6-1 and TRBJ2-2, with D perhaps TRBD2 (5 bases). This CDR3 region has 15 residues. Germline V CDR1 and CDR2: MNHNS, SASEGT. V dropped 1 base and J dropped 1 base, with 7 bases sitting between them. CDR3 sequence: CASSEVAGNTGELFF. As DNA, the CDR3 is TGTGCCAGCAGTGAAGTGGCGGGGAACACCGGGGAGCTGTTTTTT.

The rearrangement links TRBV19 to TRBJ1-5; tentative D call: TRBD1 (5 bases). There are 12 residues in the CDR3. Between the trimmed V and J ends, which lost 7 bases and 4 bases, there was a span of 8 bases. Germline values: CDR1 LNHDA, CDR2 SQIVND (reference sequence). The CDR3, as DNA: TGTGCCAGTAAGGCAGGGAATCAGCCCCAGCATTTT. It encodes CASKAGNQPQHF. The full variable domain, with the rest looked up from reference TRBV19 and TRBJ1-5, is DGGITQSPKYLFRKEGQNVTLSCEQNLNHDAMYWYRQDPGQGLRLIYYSQIVNDFQKGDIAEGYSVSREKKESFPLTVTSAQKNPTAFYLCASKAGNQPQHFGDGTRLSIL.

The rearrangement uses TRBV12-5 and TRBJ2-3; 7 positions agree with TRBD1. CDR1 LGHNT and CDR2 FRNRAP come from the germline V gene. The CDR3 totals 15 residues. With V trimmed by 6 bases and J by 0 bases, 6 bases remained unmatched. The CDR3 DNA follows: TGTGCTAGTGGCCCAGGGACAGCCAGCACAGATACGCAGTATTTT. This codes for CASGPGTASTDTQYF.

The chain uses TRBV19 and TRBJ2-7; TRBD1 matches 8 bases. V gave up 4 bases and J gave up 5 bases; unmatched junction bases: 10. This CDR3 spans 15 amino acids. Germline V gives CDR1 LNHDA, CDR2 SQIVND (reference sequence). The CDR3 reads CASSTHTGGLDEQYF. CDR3 bases: TGTGCCAGTAGTACGCATACAGGGGGTTTGGACGAGCAGTACTTC.

The genes are TRBV5-4 and TRBJ2-2; unclear D gene. The CDR3 is made up of 15 amino acids. V was pared by 0 bases and J by 6 bases, with 12 bases between. Germline V lookup: CDR1 SGHNT, CDR2 YYREEE (reference sequence). The CDR3, as DNA: TGTGCCAGCAGCTTGGGAAACAAAGGAGCCGGGGAGCTGTTTTTT. The encoded protein is CASSLGNKGAGELFF.

V usage is TRBV6-6 and J usage is TRBJ2-7; a possible D gene is TRBD2 (6 bases). The V gene lost 10 bases and the J gene lost 6 bases, with 13 bases spanning the gap. This CDR3 contains 11 residues. CDR1 is MNHNY, CDR2 SVGAGI, per germline (reference sequence). CDR3 nucleotide sequence: TGTGCCACCATAGCCGGGGGCGAGCAGTACTTC. Amino acids: CATIAGGEQYF.

This rearrangement joins TRBV7-9 to TRBJ2-7; 8 bases are a match to TRBD1. Germline-derived CDR1 and CDR2 are SEHNR and FQNEAQ (reference sequence). V trimming: 5 bases; J trimming: 11 bases; junction bases outside the gene matches: 11. The CDR3 is 13 residues long. The CDR3 sequence: CASSPWDRLHKYF. CDR3 bases: TGTGCCAGCAGCCCATGGGACAGGCTGCACAAGTACTTC.

This clone is a singleton in its sample. The gene calls are TRBV10-3 and TRBJ2-3, with D tentatively TRBD2 (5 bases). V shed 3 bases and J shed 8 bases, with 15 bases lying between them. The CDR3 contains 14 residues. From germline, CDR1 is ENHRY and CDR2 SYGVKD. CDR3 region: CAISEGIVRVTQYF. The CDR3 DNA sequence: TGTGCCATCAGTGAAGGCATCGTGAGGGTTACGCAGTATTTT.

V and J are TRBV5-1 and TRBJ1-1; the D is unclear. The CDR3 extends over 13 amino acids. CDR1 is SGHRS and CDR2 is YFSETQ in the germline V gene. The V gene lost 0 bases and the J gene lost 4 bases, with 7 bases spanning the gap. CDR3 in amino acids: CASSLEQATEAFF. The CDR3 bases are TGCGCCAGCAGCTTGGAACAAGCCACTGAAGCTTTCTTT.

The chain recombines TRBV7-8 with TRBJ2-5; 12 nucleotides line up with TRBD1. CDR1 is SGHVS and CDR2 is FQNEAQ in the germline V gene. The CDR3 consists of 15 residues. V dropped 5 bases and J dropped 5; count of bases not matched to a gene: 6. The CDR3 spells CASSSGTGGRETQYF. The CDR3 nucleotides are TGTGCCAGCAGCAGCGGGACAGGGGGCAGGGAGACCCAGTACTTC.

The chain couples TRBV4-1 to TRBJ2-3; TRBD2 is a possible D gene (6 bases). CDR1 and CDR2 from the germline V gene are MGHRA and YSYEKL. V was trimmed by 4 bases and J by 4 bases, leaving 15 bases between them. The CDR3 has 15 residues. The CDR3 loop reads CASSPRGGEPDTQYF. The CDR3 region has the DNA TGCGCCAGCAGCCCCCGGGGAGGTGAACCAGATACGCAGTATTTT.

This chain uses TRBV7-8 with TRBJ2-1, with D perhaps matching TRBD1 (5 bases). CDR1 is SGHVS, CDR2 FQNEAQ, per germline. Trimming took 3 bases from V and 9 from J, leaving 9 bases between them. The CDR3 extends over 12 amino acids. The CDR3: CASSLTAIEQFF. The CDR3 nucleotides read TGTGCCAGCAGCTTGACAGCAATTGAGCAGTTCTTC.

The V gene is TRBV5-4, the J gene TRBJ1-1; no firm D call. Trimming took 4 bases from V and 3 from J, leaving 13 bases between them. CDR1 is SGHNT and CDR2 is YYREEE in the germline V gene (reference sequence). The CDR3 spans 14 residues. The CDR3 here is CASSPFPRDTEAFF. In DNA, the CDR3 is TGTGCCAGCAGCCCTTTTCCCCGGGACACTGAAGCTTTCTTT.

This clone was recorded only once. The V call is TRBV13, the J call TRBJ2-7, with TRBD1 matching over 8 bases. The CDR3 covers 13 residues. V lost 5 bases, J lost 5 bases, and 5 bases stayed unmatched. Germline CDR1 is PRHDT and CDR2 is FYEKMQ (reference sequence). Here the CDR3 reads CASSVDRADEQYF. The CDR3, as DNA: TGTGCCAGCAGCGTGGACAGGGCAGACGAGCAGTACTTC.